Sequencing of this T cell receptor (beta chain) was carried out in a study of regulatory T cells in long-lasting Graves disease. Through Arm-PCR of CDR3 regions and iRepertoire HTBI primers, TCR beta libraries were built. Via MiXCR, TCRdb re-called the multiplex PCR reads, giving one row per CDR3 protein. The sample has about 330,000 distinct CDR3 sequences; roughly 17% are singletons. Per germline, CDR1 MDHEN and CDR2 SYDVKM. The CDR3 length is 14 residues. The V gene end was trimmed by 5 bases and the J gene end by 5 bases; junction bases not matched to a gene: 5. Time point here: newly diagnosed GD, antithyroid drugs for less than 3 months. From RNA extracted from PBMCs, the TCR library was made. Diagnosis followed American Thyroid Association guidelines for Graves' disease. In its sample, this clonotype was seen many times. The same sample was also used in a study of T cells in Graves' hyperthyroidism and ophthalmopathy. That source adds: Over 18 months, lack of ophthalmopathy progression marked Graves' hyperthyroidism as stable. Clinical symptoms, serum thyroxine and TRAb, thyroid ultrasound and orbital computed tomography together formed the diagnostic basis.

The rearrangement links TRBV28 to TRBJ2-5; 10 nucleotides match TRBD1. This receptor was identified in a woman in her late teens or twenties with Graves disease. Source: peripheral blood mononuclear cells (PBMCs), taken at new diagnosis, from a patient treated with antithyroid drugs. CDR3 sequence: CASSPGQGIETQYF. CDR3 nucleotide sequence: TGTGCCAGCAGTCCGGGACAGGGGATTGAGACCCAGTACTTC.